Presented here are 26 T cell receptor beta chains from one specimen sequenced in a study of human T cells and chemical hapten exposure. Time point in this sample: patch test 2, 6 weeks after DPC sensitization. Treatment meaning: therapeutic diphenylcyclopropenone sensitization with weekly scalp DPC. TCRdb reanalysed the RACE reads using MiXCR and keeps one entry per CDR3 protein. Counted here are 140,000 or so distinct CDR3 sequences, roughly 10% occurring once; the ten biggest clones make up 1.1% to 1.5%. Source: whole blood, taken in connection with sensitization to the hapten diphenylcyclopropenone (DPC). The receptors were gathered from a woman aged 50 to 65 with alopecia areata. Some clones in this sample may be carry-over from other donors' samples.

There are a few counts of this clonotype. The chain carries TRBV29-1 and TRBJ2-1, with 9 bases identical to TRBD2. Germline CDR1 and CDR2: SQVTM and ANQGSEA. This CDR3 has 12 amino acids. V lost 4 bases and J lost 8; bases outside the gene matches: 3. CDR3: CSVVAGVDEQFF. Written as DNA, the CDR3 is TGCAGCGTTGTAGCGGGAGTGGATGAGCAGTTCTTC.

This clonotype was found many times. The chain recombines TRBV7-2 with TRBJ2-5; 9 bases are a match to TRBD2. Germline V CDR1 and CDR2: SGHTA, FQGNSA. V was clipped by 2 bases and J by 4 bases; unmatched bases: 11. This CDR3 region has 17 residues. The DNA for the CDR3 is TGTGCCAGCAGCTTAAAGATTGGCGGGAGGGCCGGAGAGACCCAGTACTTC. It encodes CASSLKIGGRAGETQYF.

This clonotype has a count of ten or more. The chain uses TRBV12-3 or TRBV12-4 and TRBJ1-1; D not certain. V was trimmed by 1 base and J by 10 bases, leaving 16 bases between them. This CDR3 is built from 14 residues. CDR3 coding DNA: TGTGCCAGCAGTTTAGACGAGGATATGACGAGAGCTTTCTTT. Its translation: CASSLDEDMTRAFF.

The rearrangement uses TRBV7-2 and TRBJ2-3; TRBD1 is a possible D gene (6 bases). V was trimmed by 3 bases and J by 5 bases, leaving 12 bases between them. The CDR3 consists of 14 residues. Germline-derived CDR1 and CDR2 are SGHTA and FQGNSA. The DNA of the CDR3 is TGTGCCAGCAGCTTGGGGATAGGGGGAGATACGCAGTATTTT. This codes for CASSLGIGGDTQYF.

In its sample, this clonotype was seen a few times. The V and J genes are TRBV28 and TRBJ1-3; D is unclear. The CDR3 consists of 13 residues. Germline CDR1 is MDHEN and CDR2 is SYDVKM. V dropped 2 bases and J dropped 6 bases, with 8 bases sitting between them. Written as DNA, the CDR3 is TGTGCCAGCAGTTTAGAATTGGAAAACACCATATATTTT. It specifies CASSLELENTIYF.

This clonotype was detected only a few times. The chain joins TRBV12-3 or TRBV12-4 to TRBJ2-7; possibly TRBD2 for D (7 bases). The CDR3 spans 14 residues. The V end lost 6 bases, the J end lost 3 bases, and 15 bases lay between the germline ends. The CDR3 is CASRGGGVGYEQYF. The CDR3 bases are TGTGCCAGCAGAGGAGGGGGGGTTGGCTACGAGCAGTACTTC.

The chain recombines TRBV6-6 with TRBJ2-6; 7 bases match TRBD1. CDR1 MNHNY and CDR2 SVGAGI come from the germline V gene (reference sequence). Germline trimming cut 5 bases from V and 2 bases from J; bases unmatched to any gene: 15. This CDR3 comprises 19 residues. CDR3 nucleotides: TGTGCCAGCAGTCTCGACCGCCGGGACAGTCAGACTGGGGCCAACGTCCTGACTTTC. This codes for CASSLDRRDSQTGANVLTF.

The genes are TRBV30 and TRBJ1-6; D remains ambiguous. Trimming removed 5 bases at V and 0 bases at J, with 14 bases between. This CDR3 contains 16 residues. CDR1 and CDR2 (germline): GTSNPN, SVGIG (reference sequence). As DNA, the CDR3 is TGTGCCTGGGAGAGGACGGGGAGCTCCTATAATTCACCCCTCCACTTT. It encodes CAWERTGSSYNSPLHF.

J is TRBJ2-7 and V is TRBV9, with D possibly TRBD2 on 5 matching bases. V dropped 6 bases and J dropped 5 bases, with 15 bases sitting between them. CDR3 length: 13 amino acids. The germline gives CDR1 SGDLS, CDR2 YYNGEE. CDR3 protein: CASNPRGSHEQYF. DNA for the CDR3: TGTGCCAGCAACCCCCGCGGGTCCCACGAGCAGTACTTC.

The chain joins TRBV4-1 to TRBJ2-7; perhaps TRBD2 as D (5 bases). Germline V gene data show CDR1 as MGHRA and CDR2 as YSYEKL. The CDR3 consists of 15 residues. Trimming took off 4 bases at V and 0 bases at J, with 13 bases between the two ends. The CDR3 region has the DNA TGCGCCAGCAGCCCCCAGGCGGGCCTCTCCTACGAGCAGTACTTC. Translated: CASSPQAGLSYEQYF.

This clonotype was recorded a few times. The gene calls are TRBV14 and TRBJ2-7; D unclear. V lost 2 bases and J 1 base, leaving 3 bases between the germline ends. The CDR3 has 12 residues. Germline assignment: CDR1 SGHDN and CDR2 FVKESK. As DNA, the CDR3 is TGTGCCAGCAGCCAACTATCCTACGAGCAGTACTTC. Translated, it gives CASSQLSYEQYF. The entire variable domain, with the rest obtained from reference TRBV14 and TRBJ2-7, is as follows: EAGVTQFPSHSVIEKGQTVTLRCDPISGHDNLYWYRRVMGKEIKFLLHFVKESKQDESGMPNNRFLAERTGGTYSTLKVQPAELEDSGVYFCASSQLSYEQYFGPGTRLTVT.

This clonotype was counted between two and nine times. This chain links TRBV5-4 with TRBJ2-5, with a possible D match to TRBD1 (6 bases). V lost 3 bases, J lost 5 bases, and 17 bases lay in between. CDR3 length: 15 amino acids. Germline loops: CDR1 SGHNT, CDR2 YYREEE (reference sequence). CDR3 amino acids: CASSSPLGDMETQYF. In DNA, the CDR3 is TGTGCCAGCAGCTCCCCGCTAGGGGACATGGAGACCCAGTACTTC.

There are many counts of this clonotype. The gene calls are TRBV5-6 and TRBJ1-1; D remains ambiguous. The CDR3 loop spans 17 amino acids. Germline CDR1 is SGHDT and CDR2 is YYEEEE. V was cut by 1 base and J by 5 bases, with 21 bases left in between. The CDR3 protein is CASSLSLGNVGRTEAFF. The DNA for the CDR3 is TGTGCCAGCAGCTTGAGTTTAGGGAACGTCGGGAGGACTGAAGCTTTCTTT. Based on the CDR3 plus reference TRBV5-6 and TRBJ1-1, the full variable domain is DAGVTQSPTHLIKTRGQQVTLRCSPKSGHDTVSWYQQALGQGPQFIFQYYEEEERQRGNFPDRFSGHQFPNYSSELNVNALLLGDSALYLCASSLSLGNVGRTEAFFGQGTRLTVV.

This clonotype was detected a few times. The chain recombines TRBV2 with TRBJ2-3; TRBD1 agrees at 8 bases. CDR1 is SNHLY, CDR2 FYNNEI, per germline. With 7 bases clipped from V and 3 bases from J, the junction kept 9 bases outside the gene matches. This CDR3 is 15 amino acids long. The CDR3 protein is CASKNDRGRTDTQYF. CDR3 sequence (DNA): TGTGCCAGCAAAAATGACAGGGGTAGGACAGATACGCAGTATTTT. Combining the CDR3 with reference TRBV2 and TRBJ2-3 gives the whole variable domain EPEVTQTPSHQVTQMGQEVILRCVPISNHLYFYWYRQILGQKVEFLVSFYNNEISEKSEIFDDQFSVERPDGSNFTLKIRSTKLEDSAMYFCASKNDRGRTDTQYFGPGTRLTVL.

This chain links TRBV5-4 with TRBJ2-3, with a weak D call TRBD2 (6 bases). Trimming removed 0 bases at V and 1 base at J, with 12 bases between. This CDR3 contains 16 residues. From germline, CDR1 is SGHNT and CDR2 YYREEE (reference sequence). CDR3 DNA sequence: TGTGCCAGCAGCTTGGTGAGCGGGCTGGGCACAGATACGCAGTATTTT. Protein product: CASSLVSGLGTDTQYF.

This clonotype was observed at least ten times. V usage is TRBV27 and J usage is TRBJ2-3; 12 bases fit TRBD2. The germline V gene encodes CDR1 MNHEY and CDR2 SMNVEV (reference sequence). This CDR3 region has 16 residues. With V trimmed by 7 bases and J by 3 bases, 8 bases remained unmatched. The CDR3 DNA reads as TGTGCCAGCACCTCTAGCGGGAGGGCCCTGACAGATACGCAGTATTTT. It translates to CASTSSGRALTDTQYF.

The chain carries TRBV10-3 and TRBJ1-2; no definite D call. The CDR3 runs 16 residues. Germline CDR1 and CDR2: ENHRY and SYGVKD. Trimming stripped 4 bases from V and 2 bases from J, with 17 bases between. CDR3 loop: CAISVGKALSNYGYTF. The CDR3 region has the DNA TGTGCCATCAGTGTCGGCAAGGCCCTCTCAAACTATGGCTACACCTTC.

The chain has TRBV6-1 and TRBJ1-1, with D unresolved. The CDR3 contains 15 residues. The germline V gene has CDR1 MNHNS and CDR2 SASEGT. V dropped 6 bases and J dropped 0 bases, with 14 bases sitting between them. CDR3 DNA: TGTGCCAGCAGACTGGGAGGACGCATGAACACTGAAGCTTTCTTT. Its protein product is CASRLGGRMNTEAFF.

V usage is TRBV29-1 and J usage is TRBJ1-1; the D gene is possibly TRBD1 (6 bases). The CDR3 is 14 amino acids. CDR1 is SQVTM, CDR2 ANQGSEA, per germline. Trimming cost V 8 bases and J 4 bases, with 20 bases left between them. The CDR3 bases are TGCAGCTTCCGAGCGGGGGCGCGAAGCACTGAAGCTTTCTTT. This encodes CSFRAGARSTEAFF.

In its sample, this clonotype was seen a few times. This rearrangement joins TRBV29-1 to TRBJ1-2; D call uncertain. The germline gives CDR1 SQVTM, CDR2 ANQGSEA. The CDR3 has 12 residues. V was clipped by 6 bases and J by 2 bases, with 10 bases between them. This chain's CDR3 is CSVKDGNYGYTF. Here the CDR3 DNA reads TGCAGCGTAAAAGACGGCAACTATGGCTACACCTTC. The full variable domain, rest sourced from reference TRBV29-1 and TRBJ1-2, is SAVISQKPSRDICQRGTSLTIQCQVDSQVTMMFWYRQQPGQSLTLIATANQGSEATYESGFVIDKFPISRPNLTFSTLTVSNMSPEDSSIYLCSVKDGNYGYTFGSGTRLTVV.

The chain couples TRBV10-3 to TRBJ2-7; no definite D call. This CDR3 region has 13 residues. V lost 4 bases, J lost 1 base, and 8 bases lay in between. CDR1 and CDR2 (germline): ENHRY, SYGVKD. CDR3 in amino acids: CAISGGRSYEQYF. CDR3 sequence (DNA): TGTGCCATCAGTGGAGGCAGGTCCTACGAGCAGTACTTC.

This rearrangement joins TRBV28 to TRBJ2-7; 7 nucleotides match TRBD1. The junction had 6 bases not matched to a gene; V was cut back by 2 bases and J by 5 bases. The CDR3 is 14 residues long. Germline values: CDR1 MDHEN, CDR2 SYDVKM. CDR3 DNA: TGTGCCAGCAGTTTACGACAGGGCATGAACGAGCAGTACTTC. Translated, it gives CASSLRQGMNEQYF.

The V call is TRBV29-1, the J call TRBJ2-2; no clear D gene. Germline V CDR1 and CDR2: SQVTM, ANQGSEA. The length of the CDR3 is 13 residues. Trimming stripped 6 bases from V and 8 bases from J, with 16 bases between. CDR3 sequence reads: CSVGLGSAGELFF. CDR3 DNA sequence: TGCAGCGTCGGCTTGGGAAGCGCGGGGGAGCTGTTTTTT.

This clonotype was seen ten or more times. The CDR3 is CSARLAGTGFTGELFF. The CDR3 coding sequence is TGCAGTGCTAGATTAGCCGGGACAGGGTTTACCGGGGAGCTGTTTTTT. The J gene is TRBJ2-2, the V gene TRBV20-1; 9 bases agree with TRBD1. Germline CDR1 DFQATT, CDR2 SNEGSKA (reference sequence). Trimming took 2 bases from V and 5 from J; bases not matched to a gene: 9. This CDR3 spans 16 amino acids.

This clonotype appeared many times. The chain uses TRBV6-2 or TRBV6-3 and TRBJ2-1; TRBD1 might be the D (6 bases). Trimming took 2 bases from V and 5 from J, leaving 13 bases between them. Germline loops: CDR1 MNHEY, CDR2 SVGEGT. The CDR3 has 15 amino acids. The chain's CDR3 is CASSYGGLIDNEQFF. The CDR3 DNA reads as TGTGCCAGCAGTTACGGGGGCTTAATAGACAATGAGCAGTTCTTC.

The chain couples TRBV19 to TRBJ2-1; 12 bases are a match to TRBD2. V shed 5 bases and J 4 bases; nucleotides not matched to a gene: 6. The V gene's germline CDR1 is LNHDA and CDR2 SQIVND (reference sequence). The CDR3 is 16 residues long. The CDR3 loop is CASSLRGLAGYNEQFF. The CDR3 DNA is TGTGCCAGTAGTCTCAGGGGACTAGCGGGTTACAATGAGCAGTTCTTC.